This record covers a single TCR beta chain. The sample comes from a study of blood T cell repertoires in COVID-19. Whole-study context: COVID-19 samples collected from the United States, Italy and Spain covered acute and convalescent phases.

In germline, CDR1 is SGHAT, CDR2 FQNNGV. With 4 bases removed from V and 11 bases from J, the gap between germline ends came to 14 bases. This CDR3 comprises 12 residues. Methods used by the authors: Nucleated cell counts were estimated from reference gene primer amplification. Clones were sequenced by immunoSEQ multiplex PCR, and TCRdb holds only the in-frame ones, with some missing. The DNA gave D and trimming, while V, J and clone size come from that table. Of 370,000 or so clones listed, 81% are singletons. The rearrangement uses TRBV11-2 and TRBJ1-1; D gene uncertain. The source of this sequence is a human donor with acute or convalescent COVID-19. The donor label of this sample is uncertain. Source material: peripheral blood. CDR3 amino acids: CASSSSVSSAFF. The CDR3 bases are TGTGCCAGCAGCTCCTCGGTGTCTTCGGCTTTCTTT.